This TCR beta chain stems from a study of blood T cell repertoires in COVID-19. As for the study in general: Acute-phase and convalescent COVID-19 samples originated in the United States, Italy and Spain. T cells, B-cell-depleted T cells, or PBMCs supplied cDNA or gDNA.

Germline CDR1 is SQVTM and CDR2 is ANQGSEA. Trimming stripped 7 bases from V and 4 bases from J, with 11 bases between. The CDR3 has 12 residues. Generated by immunoSEQ multiplex PCR, the TCRdb table keeps only in-frame clones and is missing some. The sample lists some 120,000 clones; around 78% were seen once. This chain connects TRBV29-1 to TRBJ1-3; D is unclear. The receptor comes from a human donor in a cohort sampled during active COVID-19. Sequencing used peripheral blood. This chain's CDR3 is CSAASSGNTIYF. The DNA of the CDR3 is TGCAGCGCTGCAAGCTCGGGAAACACCATATATTTT.